One sample yielded the 14 T cell receptor beta chains listed below, sequenced in a study of T cell repertoires in cytomegalovirus infection. TCRdb analysed the reads with MiXCR anew, one entry per CDR3 protein. The table records over 450,000 distinct CDR3 sequences, around 10% of them present only once. Material for sequencing was PBMCs. These receptors all stem from a human donor in good health (CMV status not recorded). Some clones in this sample may be carry-over from other donors' samples.

The chain links TRBV20-1 to TRBJ1-2; TRBD1 might be the D (6 bases). CDR1 DFQATT and CDR2 SNEGSKA come from the germline V gene (reference sequence). CDR3 length: 14 amino acids. The V end was cut by 2 bases, the J end by 2 bases, with 12 bases between. CDR3 coding DNA: TGCAGTGCTAGAAAGACAGGAATAAACTATGGCTACACCTTC. Its translation is CSARKTGINYGYTF.

This clonotype was seen many times. Given a much more abundant clone one base away, this may be a read error. The V call is TRBV14, the J call TRBJ1-3; no definite D call. The length of the CDR3 is 13 residues. Germline CDR1 is SGHDN and CDR2 is FVKESK. The V end was cut by 4 bases, the J end by 0 bases, with 4 bases between. The CDR3 DNA sequence: TGTGCCAGCAGCCGCTTCTCTGGAAACACCATATATTTT. Translation gives CASSRFSGNTIYF.

This clonotype was detected many times. The J gene is TRBJ1-6, the V gene TRBV7-2; D gene uncertain. The ends were cut back, 1 base at V and 5 bases at J, with 6 bases in the middle. CDR3 length equals 14 residues. From germline, CDR1 is SGHTA and CDR2 FQGNSA. The CDR3 DNA reads as TGTGCCAGCAGCTTAGGACTCGATAATTCACCCCTCCACTTT. Its translation: CASSLGLDNSPLHF.

The chain employs TRBV24-1 and TRBJ1-1; D is unclear. CDR1 KGHDR and CDR2 SFDVKD come from the germline V gene. The CDR3 extends over 14 amino acids. V shed 1 base and J shed 1 base, with 6 bases lying between them. CDR3 nucleotides: TGTGCCACCAGTGATTTCTGGGGGAACACTGAAGCTTTCTTT. This gives the protein CATSDFWGNTEAFF.

This clonotype was counted many times. A much more abundant neighbour one base away suggests this may be a read error. This chain links TRBV18 with TRBJ1-1; unclear D gene. CDR1 and CDR2 from the germline V gene are KGHSH and LQKENI. The CDR3 is 13 amino acids. V dropped 8 bases and J dropped 1 base, with 11 bases sitting between them. The CDR3 here is CASSRTENTEAFF. Written as DNA, the CDR3 is TGTGCCAGCAGCCGGACGGAGAACACTGAAGCTTTCTTT.

This clonotype occurred a few times. The genes are TRBV3-1 and TRBJ1-3; D is undetermined. Trimming removed 1 base at V and 2 bases at J, with 9 bases between. The germline V gene encodes CDR1 LGHDT and CDR2 YNNKEL (reference sequence). The CDR3 has 15 amino acids. The CDR3 sequence is CASSQGTFTGNTIYF. The CDR3, as DNA: TGTGCCAGCAGCCAAGGAACGTTTACTGGAAACACCATATATTTT.

This clonotype was counted ten times or more. V is TRBV4-2 and J is TRBJ2-7; 10 positions match TRBD2. This CDR3 is built from 15 residues. With V trimmed by 0 bases and J by 4 bases, 3 bases remained unmatched. Germline V gene data show CDR1 as LGHNA and CDR2 as YNFKEQ. The DNA for the CDR3 is TGTGCCAGCAGCCAAGAGGGTAGCGGGAGGTACGAGCAGTACTTC. Protein: CASSQEGSGRYEQYF.

Notes on this clonotype: This clone may be a read error of a much larger clone one base away. The chain links TRBV29-1 to TRBJ1-3; perhaps TRBD1 as D (5 bases). Germline CDR1 SQVTM, CDR2 ANQGSEA. The length of the CDR3 is 14 residues. The V end lost 4 bases, the J end lost 9 bases, and 19 bases lay between the germline ends. CDR3 residues: CSVGGDRPEGTIYF. The CDR3 DNA is TGCAGCGTTGGGGGGGACCGACCTGAAGGCACCATATATTTT.

The chain has TRBV18 and TRBJ1-1; D remains ambiguous. V lost 3 bases to trimming and J lost 5 bases, with 13 bases between them. The V gene's germline CDR1 is KGHSH and CDR2 LQKENI. This CDR3 is built from 14 residues. The CDR3 DNA reads TGTGCCAGCTCACCCACCCTCCCAGCTACTGAAGCTTTCTTT. It translates to CASSPTLPATEAFF.

The chain combines TRBV5-1 with TRBJ2-4, with TRBD1 as a possible D gene (6 bases). The germline gives CDR1 SGHRS, CDR2 YFSETQ. V was shortened by 1 base and J by 6 bases, with 14 bases between the two germline ends. There are 15 residues in the CDR3. This chain's CDR3 is CASSLYDRKINIQYF. The DNA of the CDR3 is TGCGCCAGCAGCTTGTACGACAGGAAAATAAACATTCAGTACTTC.

This clonotype occurred many times. V and J are TRBV7-2 and TRBJ1-2, with a weak D call TRBD1 (5 bases). V was pared by 5 bases and J by 4 bases, with 11 bases between. The CDR3 covers 13 residues. Germline V lookup: CDR1 SGHTA, CDR2 FQGNSA. The CDR3 loop is CASSPQEGYGYTF. DNA of the CDR3: TGTGCCAGCAGCCCACAGGAGGGCTATGGCTACACCTTC.

CDR3 amino acids: CASSQLGLARGEQYF. In DNA form, the CDR3 reads TGTGCCAGCAGCCAACTCGGACTAGCGAGGGGCGAGCAGTACTTC. The chain recombines TRBV3-1 with TRBJ2-7, with 9 bases identical to TRBD2. This CDR3 has 15 amino acids. The V segment lost 2 bases and the J segment 6 bases; nucleotides outside the gene matches: 8. Germline V gene data show CDR1 as LGHDT and CDR2 as YNNKEL (reference sequence).

This sequence joins TRBV18 and TRBJ2-7, with a possible D match to TRBD1 (5 bases). Germline V gene lookup returns CDR1 KGHSH and CDR2 LQKENI. Deletions cut 3 bases from V and 1 base from J, with 10 bases between. This CDR3 is built from 14 residues. This CDR3 reads CASSPLDTSYEQYF. CDR3 sequence (DNA): TGTGCCAGCTCACCCCTGGACACGTCCTACGAGCAGTACTTC.

This clonotype was counted between two and nine times. V usage is TRBV20-1 and J usage is TRBJ1-5; D unclear. V lost 6 bases, J lost 2 bases, and 11 bases lay in between. This CDR3 is 13 amino acids long. Germline V CDR1 and CDR2: DFQATT, SNEGSKA (reference sequence). The CDR3 loop is CSANLGGNQPQHF. Here the CDR3 DNA reads TGCAGTGCAAACCTTGGGGGCAATCAGCCCCAGCATTTT.